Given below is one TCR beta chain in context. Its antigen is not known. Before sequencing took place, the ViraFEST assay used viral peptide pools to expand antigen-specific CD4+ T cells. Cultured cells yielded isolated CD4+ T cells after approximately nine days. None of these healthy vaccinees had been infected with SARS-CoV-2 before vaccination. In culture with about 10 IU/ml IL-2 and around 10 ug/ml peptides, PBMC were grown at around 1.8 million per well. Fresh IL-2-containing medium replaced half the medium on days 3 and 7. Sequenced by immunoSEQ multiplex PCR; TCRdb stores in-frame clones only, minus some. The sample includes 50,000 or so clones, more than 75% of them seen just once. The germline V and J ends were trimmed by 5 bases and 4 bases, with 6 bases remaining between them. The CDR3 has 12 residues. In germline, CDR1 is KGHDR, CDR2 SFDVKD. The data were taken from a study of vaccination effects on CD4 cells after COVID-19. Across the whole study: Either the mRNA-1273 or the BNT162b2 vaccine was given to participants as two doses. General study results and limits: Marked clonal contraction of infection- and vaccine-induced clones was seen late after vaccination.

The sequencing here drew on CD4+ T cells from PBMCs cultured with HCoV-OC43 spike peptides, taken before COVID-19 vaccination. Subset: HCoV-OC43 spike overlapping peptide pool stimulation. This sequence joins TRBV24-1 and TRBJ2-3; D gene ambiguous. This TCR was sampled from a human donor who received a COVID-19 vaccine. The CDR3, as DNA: TGTGCCACCAGTGGATCCCCAGATACGCAGTATTTT. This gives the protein CATSGSPDTQYF.